At least ten counts were recorded for the clone carrying this T cell receptor (beta chain). Antigen unknown. From RNA transcripts, TCR beta CDR3 regions were amplified. Initially, a first-round RT-PCR of the TCR CDR3 employed the HTBI primer set. TCRdb itself ran the multiplex PCR reads through MiXCR, one entry per CDR3 protein. Seen here are 380,000 or so distinct CDR3 sequences, under 20% observed once, and the top ten hold around 4%. The sample is drawn from a study of T cells in Graves' hyperthyroidism and ophthalmopathy. About the study: Staff took peripheral blood when the initial diagnosis was made, before any treatment began. Study outcomes and limitations: Researchers found most expanded thyroid clonotypes above 0.001 in blood as well.

The receptor's source is a woman between 18 and 29 years old with Graves' hyperthyroidism. Specimen: blood.

The CDR3 DNA follows: TGTGCCATCAGTGAGTCCGGACAGGGGAACTATGGCTACACCTTC. Residues: CAISESGQGNYGYTF. This chain uses TRBV10-3 with TRBJ1-2, with TRBD1 matching 9 bases. CDR3 size: 15 residues. The J segment lost 2 bases and the V segment lost 0 bases, leaving 1 base of the junction unmatched. Germline V lookup: CDR1 ENHRY, CDR2 SYGVKD.